This TCR beta chain was sequenced for a study of beta chain features in type 1 diabetes. Study-wide findings and caveats: Shortening of TCRB CDR3s, moderate but significant, appeared in all four CD4+ subsets of Type 1 diabetes patients. VDJ junctions from type 1 diabetes patients carried fewer insertions and larger deletions.

The authors reverse transcribed all of the isolated RNA, so sequencing captured expressed TCRB transcripts. TCRdb keeps only in-frame clones here, not all; method: immunoSEQ multiplex PCR. The data contain 330,000 or so clones, over 10% of them singletons. As concerns this clone: Its target is not known.

The germline CDR1 and CDR2 sequences are SGHRS and YFSETQ. The CDR3 runs 15 residues. V shed 3 bases, J shed 1 base, and the junction held 6 bases outside the gene matches. Every participating donor gave one draw, a heparinised blood sample averaging about 100 mL. The J gene is TRBJ2-7, the V gene TRBV5-1; 8 nucleotides agree with TRBD1. The sequenced sample consisted of naive CD4+ T cells from blood. The clonotype originates from a woman in her late teens or twenties with type 1 diabetes. The CDR3 reads CASSWDRIESYEQYF. The DNA for the CDR3 is TGCGCCAGCAGCTGGGACAGGATAGAATCCTACGAGCAGTACTTC.